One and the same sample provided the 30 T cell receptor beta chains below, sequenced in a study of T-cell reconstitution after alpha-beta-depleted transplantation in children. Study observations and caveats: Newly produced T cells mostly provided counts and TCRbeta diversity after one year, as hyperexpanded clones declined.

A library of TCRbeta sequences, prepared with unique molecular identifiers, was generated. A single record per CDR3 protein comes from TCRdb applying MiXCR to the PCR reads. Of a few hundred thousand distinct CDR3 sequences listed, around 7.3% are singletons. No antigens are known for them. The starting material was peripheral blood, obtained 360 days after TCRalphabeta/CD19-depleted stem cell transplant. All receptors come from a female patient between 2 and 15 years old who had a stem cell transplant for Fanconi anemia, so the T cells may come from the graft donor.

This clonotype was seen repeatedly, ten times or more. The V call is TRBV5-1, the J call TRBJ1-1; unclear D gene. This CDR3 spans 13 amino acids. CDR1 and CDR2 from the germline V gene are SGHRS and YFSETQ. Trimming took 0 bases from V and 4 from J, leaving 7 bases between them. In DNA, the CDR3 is TGCGCCAGCAGCTTGGACACTACCACTGAAGCTTTCTTT. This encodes CASSLDTTTEAFF.

The CDR3 loop is CARRDCDTQYF. CDR3 DNA sequence: TGCGCCAGACGGGACTGCGATACGCAGTATTTT. V and J are TRBV10-1 and TRBJ2-3, with a tentative D call TRBD2 (6 bases). Trimming took off 9 bases at V and 6 bases at J, with 10 bases between the two ends. CDR3 length equals 11 residues. CDR1 is WNHNN, CDR2 SYGVQD, per germline (reference sequence).

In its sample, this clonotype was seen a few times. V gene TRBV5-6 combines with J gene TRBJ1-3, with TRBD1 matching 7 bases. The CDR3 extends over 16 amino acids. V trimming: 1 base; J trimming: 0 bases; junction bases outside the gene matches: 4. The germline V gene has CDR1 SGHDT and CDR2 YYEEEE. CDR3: CASSLPDRSSGNTIYF. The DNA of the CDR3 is TGTGCCAGCAGCTTGCCGGACAGGTCCTCTGGAAACACCATATATTTT.

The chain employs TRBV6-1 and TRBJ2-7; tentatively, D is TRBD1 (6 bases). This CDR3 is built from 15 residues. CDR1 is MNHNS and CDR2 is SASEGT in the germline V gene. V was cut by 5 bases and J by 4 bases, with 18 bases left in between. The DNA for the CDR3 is TGTGCCAGCAGTCCTGGGGGCGGAGACTATTACGAGCAGTACTTC. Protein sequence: CASSPGGGDYYEQYF.

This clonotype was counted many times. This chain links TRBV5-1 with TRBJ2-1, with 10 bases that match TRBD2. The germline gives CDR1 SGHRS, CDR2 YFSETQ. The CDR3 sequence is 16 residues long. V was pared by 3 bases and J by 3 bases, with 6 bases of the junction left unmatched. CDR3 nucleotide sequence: TGCGCCAGCAGCTCCCTAGCGGGGGCGATCTACAATGAGCAGTTCTTC. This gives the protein CASSSLAGAIYNEQFF.

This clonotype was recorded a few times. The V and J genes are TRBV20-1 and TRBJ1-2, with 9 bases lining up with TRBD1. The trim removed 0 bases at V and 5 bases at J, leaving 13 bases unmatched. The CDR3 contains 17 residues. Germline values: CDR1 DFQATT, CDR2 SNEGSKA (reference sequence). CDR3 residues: CSARDAPGTGILYGYTF. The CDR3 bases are TGCAGTGCTAGAGACGCCCCCGGGACAGGGATTCTTTATGGCTACACCTTC.

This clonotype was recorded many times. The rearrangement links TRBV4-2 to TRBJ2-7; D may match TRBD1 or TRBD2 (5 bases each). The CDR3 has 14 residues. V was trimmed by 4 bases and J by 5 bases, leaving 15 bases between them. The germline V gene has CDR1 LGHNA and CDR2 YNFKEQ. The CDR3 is CASSPPGLRNEQYF. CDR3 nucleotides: TGTGCCAGCAGCCCTCCGGGGCTTCGGAACGAGCAGTACTTC.

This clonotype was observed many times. In DNA form, the CDR3 reads TGTGCCAGCAGTGGGACGGACCAAGAGACCCAGTACTTC. It specifies CASSGTDQETQYF. The chain links TRBV25-1 to TRBJ2-5; D remains unclear. CDR1 MGHDK and CDR2 SYGVNS come from the germline V gene. Trimming took 4 bases from V and 0 from J, leaving 6 bases between them. The CDR3 is 13 amino acids.

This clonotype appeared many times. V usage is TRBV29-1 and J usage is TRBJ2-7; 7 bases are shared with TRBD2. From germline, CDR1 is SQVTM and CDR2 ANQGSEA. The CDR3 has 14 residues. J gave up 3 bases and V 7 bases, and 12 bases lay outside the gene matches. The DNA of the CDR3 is TGCAGCGCTCTCGGGAGCCGGGAGGTCTACGAGCAGTACTTC. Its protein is CSALGSREVYEQYF.

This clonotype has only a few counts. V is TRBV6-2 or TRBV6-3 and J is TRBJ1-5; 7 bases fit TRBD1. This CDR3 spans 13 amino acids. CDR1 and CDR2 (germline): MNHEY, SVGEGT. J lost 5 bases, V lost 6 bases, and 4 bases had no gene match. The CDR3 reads CASSDRVYQPQHF. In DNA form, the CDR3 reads TGTGCCAGCAGCGACAGGGTTTATCAGCCCCAGCATTTT.

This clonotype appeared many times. DNA of the CDR3: TGCGCCAGCAGCTCTCTTGGGGTCGCAGATACGCAGTATTTT. Encoded protein: CASSSLGVADTQYF. This chain links TRBV5-1 with TRBJ2-3; D not resolved. The V gene lost 3 bases and the J gene lost 4 bases, with 12 bases spanning the gap. Germline loops: CDR1 SGHRS, CDR2 YFSETQ. CDR3 length: 14 amino acids.

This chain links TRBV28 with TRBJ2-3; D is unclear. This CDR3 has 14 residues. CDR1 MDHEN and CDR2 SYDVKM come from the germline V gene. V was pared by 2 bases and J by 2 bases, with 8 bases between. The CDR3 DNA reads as TGTGCCAGCAGTTTACGGAGCTTCACAGATACGCAGTATTTT. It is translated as CASSLRSFTDTQYF.

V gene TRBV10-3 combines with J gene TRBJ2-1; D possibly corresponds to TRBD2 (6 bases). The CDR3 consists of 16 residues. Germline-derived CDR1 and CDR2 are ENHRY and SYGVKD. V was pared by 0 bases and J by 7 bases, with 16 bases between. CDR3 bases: TGTGCCATCAGTGAGTCGGAGGGTTTGGGTAGGAATGAGCAGTTCTTC. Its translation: CAISESEGLGRNEQFF.

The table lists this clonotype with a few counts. CDR3 in DNA: TGCGCCAGCAGCTTGGGGTGGGCAGGAGAGACCCAGTACTTC. This sequence encodes CASSLGWAGETQYF. V gene TRBV5-1 combines with J gene TRBJ2-5; D is uncertain. V dropped 0 bases and J dropped 4 bases, with 10 bases sitting between them. The CDR3 runs 14 residues. Germline CDR1 and CDR2: SGHRS and YFSETQ. The full variable domain, in which reference TRBV5-1 and TRBJ2-5 provide the parts outside the CDR3, is KAGVTQTPRYLIKTRGQQVTLSCSPISGHRSVSWYQQTPGQGLQFLFEYFSETQRNKGNFPGRFSGRQFSNSRSEMNVSTLELGDSALYLCASSLGWAGETQYFGPGTRLLVL.

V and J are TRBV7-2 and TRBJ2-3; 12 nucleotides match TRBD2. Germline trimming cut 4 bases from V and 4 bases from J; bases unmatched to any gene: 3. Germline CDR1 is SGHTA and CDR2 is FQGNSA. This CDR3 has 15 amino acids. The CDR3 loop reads CASSSTSGRSDTQYF. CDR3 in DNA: TGTGCCAGCAGCTCCACTAGCGGGAGGTCAGATACGCAGTATTTT.

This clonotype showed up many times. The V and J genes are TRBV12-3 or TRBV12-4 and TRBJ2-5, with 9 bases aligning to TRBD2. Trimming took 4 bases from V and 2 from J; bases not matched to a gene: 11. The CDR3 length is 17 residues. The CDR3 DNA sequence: TGTGCCAGCAGTTCGTCATTGAGAGCGGGGGGTCAAGAGACCCAGTACTTC. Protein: CASSSSLRAGGQETQYF.

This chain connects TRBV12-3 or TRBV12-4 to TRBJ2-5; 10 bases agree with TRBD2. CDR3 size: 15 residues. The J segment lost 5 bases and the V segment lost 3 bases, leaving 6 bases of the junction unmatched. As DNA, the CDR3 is TGTGCCAGCAGTTTTTGGACTAGCGGAGGGGAGACCCAGTACTTC. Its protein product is CASSFWTSGGETQYF.

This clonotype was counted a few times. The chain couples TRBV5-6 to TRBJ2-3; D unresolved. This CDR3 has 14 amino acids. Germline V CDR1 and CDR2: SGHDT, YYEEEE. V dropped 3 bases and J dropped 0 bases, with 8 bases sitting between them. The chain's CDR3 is CASSSTISTDTQYF. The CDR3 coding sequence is TGTGCCAGCAGCTCGACCATTAGCACAGATACGCAGTATTTT.

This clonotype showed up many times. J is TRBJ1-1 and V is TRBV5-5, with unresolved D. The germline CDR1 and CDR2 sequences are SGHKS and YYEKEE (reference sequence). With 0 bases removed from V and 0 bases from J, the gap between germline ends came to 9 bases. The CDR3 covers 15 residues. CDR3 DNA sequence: TGTGCCAGCAGCTTGGTTTGGACCATGAACACTGAAGCTTTCTTT. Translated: CASSLVWTMNTEAFF.

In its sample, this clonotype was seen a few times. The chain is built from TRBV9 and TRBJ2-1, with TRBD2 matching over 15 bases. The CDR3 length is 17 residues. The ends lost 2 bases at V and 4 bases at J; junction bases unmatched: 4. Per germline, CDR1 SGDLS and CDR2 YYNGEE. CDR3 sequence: CASSVRTSGGAYNEQFF. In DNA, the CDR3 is TGTGCCAGCAGCGTCAGGACTAGCGGGGGGGCGTACAATGAGCAGTTCTTC.

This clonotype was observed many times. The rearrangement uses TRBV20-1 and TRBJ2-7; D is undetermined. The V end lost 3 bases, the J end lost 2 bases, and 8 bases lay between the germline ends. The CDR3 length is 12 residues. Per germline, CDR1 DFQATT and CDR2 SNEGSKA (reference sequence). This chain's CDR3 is CSASGRAYEQYV. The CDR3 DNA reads TGCAGTGCTAGCGGTCGGGCCTACGAGCAGTACGTC.

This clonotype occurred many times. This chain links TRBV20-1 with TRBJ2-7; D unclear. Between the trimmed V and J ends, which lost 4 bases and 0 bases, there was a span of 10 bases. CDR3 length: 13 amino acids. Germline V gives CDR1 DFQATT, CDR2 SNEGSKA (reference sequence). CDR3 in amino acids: CSAIPVSSYEQYV. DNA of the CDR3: TGCAGTGCTATCCCGGTGAGCTCCTACGAGCAGTACGTC.

Here the CDR3 DNA reads TGCGCCAGCAGCCAAGTAGGATCAACCTCAGATACGCAGTATTTT. Translating gives CASSQVGSTSDTQYF. This sequence joins TRBV4-1 and TRBJ2-3; D is unclear. V was clipped by 1 base and J by 4 bases, with 12 bases between them. The CDR3 extends over 15 amino acids. Germline V CDR1 and CDR2: MGHRA, YSYEKL.

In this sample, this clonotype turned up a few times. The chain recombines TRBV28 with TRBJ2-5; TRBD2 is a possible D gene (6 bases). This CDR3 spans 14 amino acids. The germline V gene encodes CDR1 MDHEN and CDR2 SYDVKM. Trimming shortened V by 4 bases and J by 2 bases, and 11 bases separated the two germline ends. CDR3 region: CASSYGAGQETQYF. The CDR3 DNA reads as TGTGCCAGCAGTTATGGGGCGGGGCAAGAGACCCAGTACTTC. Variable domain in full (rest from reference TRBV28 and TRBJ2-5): DVKVTQSSRYLVKRTGEKVFLECVQDMDHENMFWYRQDPGLGLRLIYFSYDVKMKEKGDIPEGYSVSREKKERFSLILESASTNQTSMYLCASSYGAGQETQYFGPGTRLLVL.

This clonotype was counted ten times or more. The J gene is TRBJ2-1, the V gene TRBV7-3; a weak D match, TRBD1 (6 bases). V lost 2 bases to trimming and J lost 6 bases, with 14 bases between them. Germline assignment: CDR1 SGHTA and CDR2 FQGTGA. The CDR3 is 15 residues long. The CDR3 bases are TGTGCCAGCAGCTTACAGGGGCAAGGTGGCAATGAGCAGTTCTTC. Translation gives CASSLQGQGGNEQFF.

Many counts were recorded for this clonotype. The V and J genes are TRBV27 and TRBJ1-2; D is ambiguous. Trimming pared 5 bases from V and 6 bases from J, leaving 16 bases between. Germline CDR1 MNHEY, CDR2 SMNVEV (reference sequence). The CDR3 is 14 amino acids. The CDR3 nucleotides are TGTGCCAGCAGTCTTACCGGGTCTTATAATGGCTACACCTTC. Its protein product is CASSLTGSYNGYTF.

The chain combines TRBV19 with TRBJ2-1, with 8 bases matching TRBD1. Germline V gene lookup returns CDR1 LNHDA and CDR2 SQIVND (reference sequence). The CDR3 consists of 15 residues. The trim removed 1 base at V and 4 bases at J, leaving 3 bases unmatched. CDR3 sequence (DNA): TGTGCCAGTAGTATAGGACAGGGGACGTACAATGAGCAGTTCTTC. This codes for CASSIGQGTYNEQFF.

DNA for the CDR3: TGTGCCAGCAGGATCTCCCAGTATAGCAATCAGCCCCAGCATTTT. Amino acid sequence: CASRISQYSNQPQHF. The chain couples TRBV2 to TRBJ1-5; no clear D gene. Per the germline V gene, CDR1 is SNHLY and CDR2 is FYNNEI. V lost 6 bases and J lost 0, with 12 bases in between. The CDR3 is made up of 15 amino acids.

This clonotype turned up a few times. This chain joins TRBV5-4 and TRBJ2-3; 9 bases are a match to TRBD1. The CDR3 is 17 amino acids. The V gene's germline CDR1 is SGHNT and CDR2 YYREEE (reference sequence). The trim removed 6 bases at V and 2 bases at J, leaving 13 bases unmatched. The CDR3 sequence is CASTNPGQGFLTDTQYF. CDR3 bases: TGTGCCAGCACCAATCCGGGACAGGGTTTTCTCACAGATACGCAGTATTTT.

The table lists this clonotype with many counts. CDR3 loop: CSARIAGGRTDTQYF. In DNA, the CDR3 is TGCAGTGCCCGTATAGCGGGGGGGCGGACAGATACGCAGTATTTT. This chain links TRBV20-1 with TRBJ2-3; 11 positions agree with TRBD2. The J segment lost 3 bases and the V segment lost 6 bases, leaving 8 bases of the junction unmatched. From germline, CDR1 is DFQATT and CDR2 SNEGSKA (reference sequence). The CDR3 extends over 15 amino acids.